Reported below is one T cell receptor (beta chain). The antigen remains undetermined. Just one base apart from a much larger clone, this may be a read error. This CDR3 is built from 14 residues. CDR1 and CDR2 (germline): DFQATT, SNEGSKA (reference sequence). V was pared by 1 base and J by 1 base, with 10 bases between. The sample originates from a study of T cells in Graves' hyperthyroidism and ophthalmopathy. Amplification targeted TCR beta CDR3 regions from RNA transcripts. The primer set for the first-round RT-PCR of the TCR CDR3 was HTBI. TCRdb re-derived calls from the multiplex PCR reads in MiXCR, one entry per CDR3 protein. The table has about 840,000 distinct CDR3 sequences, roughly 40% seen once. General observations from the study: A median about 6.5 months before onset, the model predicted ophthalmopathy.

Uncontrolled infection, other autoimmune disease, pregnancy or lactation excluded patients. The V gene is TRBV20-1, the J gene TRBJ1-1; D gene ambiguous. The specimen was blood. The TCR originated in a man between 18 and 29 years old with Graves' hyperthyroidism. CDR3 nucleotide sequence: TGCAGTGCTAGAGCCGCATGGAGGAACACTGAAGCTTTCTTT. Amino acid sequence: CSARAAWRNTEAFF.